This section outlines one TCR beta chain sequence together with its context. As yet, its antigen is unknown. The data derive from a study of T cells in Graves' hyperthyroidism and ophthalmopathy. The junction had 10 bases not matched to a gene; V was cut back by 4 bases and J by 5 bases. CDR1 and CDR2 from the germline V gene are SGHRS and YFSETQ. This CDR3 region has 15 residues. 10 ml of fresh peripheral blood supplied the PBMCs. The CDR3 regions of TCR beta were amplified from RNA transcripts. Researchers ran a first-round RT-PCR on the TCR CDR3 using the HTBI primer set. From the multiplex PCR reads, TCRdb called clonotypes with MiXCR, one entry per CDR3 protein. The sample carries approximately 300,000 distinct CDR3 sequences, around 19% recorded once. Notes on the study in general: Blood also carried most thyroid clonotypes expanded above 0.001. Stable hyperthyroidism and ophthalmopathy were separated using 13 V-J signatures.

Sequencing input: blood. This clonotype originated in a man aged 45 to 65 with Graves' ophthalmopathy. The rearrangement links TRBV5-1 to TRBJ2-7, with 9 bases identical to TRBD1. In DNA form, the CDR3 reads TGCGCCAGCAGCCCCCGGGACAGGGTCCTCGACGAGCAGTACTTC. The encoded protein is CASSPRDRVLDEQYF.